This T cell receptor beta chain was recovered during a study of T cells in narcolepsy. Points from the study as a whole: Blood of same and different patients, but not healthy controls, reportedly held recurring autoreactive clonotypes. In some patient and control memory CD4+ samples, autoreactive clones were absent.

This CDR3 comprises 14 residues. Germline values: CDR1 SGHRS, CDR2 YFSETQ. Germline trimming cut 4 bases from V and 5 bases from J; bases unmatched to any gene: 6. The method was immunoSEQ multiplex PCR; TCRdb's version includes in-frame clones alone and lacks a portion of them. There are roughly 40,000 clones in the sample; approximately 85% occur only once, and around 1.6% lies in the top ten. As concerns this clone: Its target is not known.

The sample consisted of CD45RA- memory CD4+ T cells from PBMCs. This clonotype was sampled from a human donor with narcolepsy. The chain carries TRBV5-1 and TRBJ2-3; 8 positions match TRBD1. Here the CDR3 reads CASSPDRGVDTQYF. CDR3 coding DNA: TGCGCCAGCAGCCCTGACAGGGGAGTAGATACGCAGTATTTT. Variable domain in full (rest from reference TRBV5-1 and TRBJ2-3): KAGVTQTPRYLIKTRGQQVTLSCSPISGHRSVSWYQQTPGQGLQFLFEYFSETQRNKGNFPGRFSGRQFSNSRSEMNVSTLELGDSALYLCASSPDRGVDTQYFGPGTRLTVL.